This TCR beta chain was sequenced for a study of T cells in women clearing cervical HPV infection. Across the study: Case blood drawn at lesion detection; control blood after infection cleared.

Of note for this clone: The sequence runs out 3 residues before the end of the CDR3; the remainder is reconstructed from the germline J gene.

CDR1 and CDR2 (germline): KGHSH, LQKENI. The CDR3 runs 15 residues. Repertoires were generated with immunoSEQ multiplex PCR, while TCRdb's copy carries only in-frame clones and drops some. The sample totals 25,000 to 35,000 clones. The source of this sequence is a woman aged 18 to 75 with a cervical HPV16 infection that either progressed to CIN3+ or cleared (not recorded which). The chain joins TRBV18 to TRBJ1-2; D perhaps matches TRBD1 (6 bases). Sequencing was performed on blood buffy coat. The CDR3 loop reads CASSPQRGGSDTYTF. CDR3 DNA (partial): TGTGCCAGCTCACCACAGCGGGGGGGCTCAGATACC. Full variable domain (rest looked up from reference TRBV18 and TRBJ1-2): NAGVMQNPRHLVRRRGQEARLRCSPMKGHSHVYWYRQLPEEGLKFMVYLQKENIIDESGMPKERFSAEFPKEGPSILRIQQVVRGDSAAYFCASSPQRGGSDTYTFGSGTRLTVV.